The rows below give T cell receptor beta chains drawn from one sample of a study of long-term antiretroviral therapy in people with HIV. Profiled with immunoSEQ multiplex PCR; TCRdb holds only in-frame clones, not every one. The data show fewer than 40,000 clones, with 85% to 90% seen just once and 4% held by the top ten. This sample comprised unsorted PBMCs, obtained 1.2 years after starting antiretroviral therapy. The receptors here all came from a woman in her forties or fifties with HIV. Each CDR3 is given with its conserved first and last residue. The D gene is left open where the match is weak. Size tells how often a clone was seen (once, few, many) or the class of an expanded clone, and some rows leave it out.

cdr3_nt cdr3_aa clone_size j_call v_call d_call
TGCGCCAGCAGTTCAGGGTTGATAGGTCCACAAGAGACCCAGTACTTC CASSSGLIGPQETQYF NA TRBJ2-5 TRBV5-1 NA
TGTGCCAGCAGGCCTGCGGGGTACACTGAAGCTTTCTTT CASRPAGYTEAFF few TRBJ1-1 TRBV5-5 NA
TGTGCCTGGATGGCAGATATCAACACTGAAGCTTTCTTT CAWMADINTEAFF once TRBJ1-1 TRBV30 NA
TGTGCCAGTAGCACGGACGGTTACAATGAGCAGTTCTTC CASSTDGYNEQFF NA TRBJ2-1 TRBV19 NA
TGTGCCAGCCGGGACTACGGAAACACCATATATTTT CASRDYGNTIYF NA TRBJ1-3 TRBV25-1 NA
TGTGCCTGGAGTGTATCGCACGAGCAGTACTTC CAWSVSHEQYF NA TRBJ2-7 TRBV30 NA
TGTGCCAGCGGAGGAACAGGAATCTACGAGCAGTACTTC CASGGTGIYEQYF NA TRBJ2-7 TRBV19 NA
TGTGCCTGGAGTGTACCAAGTCGGGGTGAGCAGTTCTTC CAWSVPSRGEQFF NA TRBJ2-1 TRBV30 NA
TGTGCCAGCAGCTTAGGAACGGGGTACGGAAGAAACACCATATATTTT CASSLGTGYGRNTIYF few TRBJ1-3 TRBV11-2 NA
TGTGCCAGCAGTGAGGCCGGGACAGTCTCCTACGAGCAGTACTTC CASSEAGTVSYEQYF once TRBJ2-7 TRBV6-1 TRBD1
TGTGCCAGCTCCAATTGGACAGGGGTCACAGATACGCAGTATTTT CASSNWTGVTDTQYF few TRBJ2-3 TRBV5-8 TRBD1
TGTGCCAGCAGCTTAAAGCGGATGGGCACTGAAGCTTTCTTT CASSLKRMGTEAFF NA TRBJ1-1 TRBV7-2 NA
TGTGCCAGCAGCTTACAGGTCTACCACGAGCAGTACTTC CASSLQVYHEQYF once TRBJ2-7 TRBV5-8 NA
TGTGCCAGTATTCCAGCGACTGGATCTCCCTATGGCTACACCTTC CASIPATGSPYGYTF NA TRBJ1-2 TRBV19 NA
TGTGCCAGCAGTTACTCGTCCGGGGCTGTTGGCACTGAAGCTTTCTTT CASSYSSGAVGTEAFF NA TRBJ1-1 TRBV6-5 NA
TGTGCCAGCAGTCCCCGGCACTCCGGAGTCTGGGATACGCAGTATTTT CASSPRHSGVWDTQYF NA TRBJ2-3 TRBV7-2 NA
TGTGCCAGCAATCCACAGGGGGCCGGAGAGACCCAGTACTTC CASNPQGAGETQYF NA TRBJ2-5 TRBV2 TRBD1
TGTGCCAGCAGCGAAACCGGGACAGCTAACTATGGCTACACCTTC CASSETGTANYGYTF NA TRBJ1-2 TRBV7-2 TRBD1
TGCAGCGTTGGGGGGGCTGGGGCCAACGTCCTGACTTTC CSVGGAGANVLTF NA TRBJ2-6 TRBV29-1 NA
TGCGCCAGCAGCTCTCCGACAGATACGCAGTATTTT CASSSPTDTQYF NA TRBJ2-3 TRBV5-1 NA
TGCGCCAGCAGCTTGGGGGTTGTAGGGGGCTGGGAGCAGTACTTC CASSLGVVGGWEQYF NA TRBJ2-7 TRBV5-1 TRBD1
TGTGCCAGCACCCCCGATTGGAGCGGGGGAACGAACACCGGGGAGCTGTTTTTT CASTPDWSGGTNTGELFF NA TRBJ2-2 TRBV9 TRBD2
TGCGCCAGCAGCCGTTTCGGACAGACGGGATATAGCAATCAGCCCCAGCATTTT CASSRFGQTGYSNQPQHF NA TRBJ1-5 TRBV4-1 NA
TGTGCCAGCAGCCGCCCGCGGGTCGAGCAGTACTTC CASSRPRVEQYF NA TRBJ2-7 TRBV28 NA
TGTGCCAGCAGCGTAGCAAATAGCTACGAGCAGTACTTC CASSVANSYEQYF NA TRBJ2-7 TRBV9 NA
TGTGCCAGCAGCTTGGATAGGGGTTCGGACTATGGCTACACCTTC CASSLDRGSDYGYTF NA TRBJ1-2 TRBV5-4 NA
TGTGCCAGCAGTGAAGCGTCTGGCACAGATACGCAGTATTTT CASSEASGTDTQYF once TRBJ2-3 TRBV2 NA